These 23 T cell receptor beta chains share one sample of origin, sequenced in a study of blood T cell repertoires in COVID-19. Only in-frame clones appear in the TCRdb table, and some are missing; sequencing was by immunoSEQ multiplex PCR. Of about 170,000 clones listed, 75% to 90% were seen once; the top ten hold 2.5% to 4%. Sequenced material: peripheral blood. Receptors were obtained from a human donor with acute or convalescent COVID-19. The donor label of this sample is uncertain.

V and J are TRBV4-1 and TRBJ1-3, with D perhaps matching TRBD1 (5 bases). V gave up 2 bases and J gave up 4 bases, with 12 bases separating them. The CDR3 has 15 amino acids. CDR1 is MGHRA, CDR2 YSYEKL, per germline. The CDR3 protein is CASSQTDTGGNTIYF. As DNA, the CDR3 is TGCGCCAGCAGCCAAACGGACACTGGAGGAAACACCATATATTTT.

The chain joins TRBV12-3 or TRBV12-4 to TRBJ1-5, with a weak D call TRBD1 (5 bases). CDR3 length: 13 amino acids. V shed 3 bases and J shed 4 bases, with 7 bases lying between them. The CDR3: CASSFGGNQPQHF. The CDR3 region has the DNA TGTGCCAGCAGTTTTGGGGGGAATCAGCCCCAGCATTTT.

The chain uses TRBV2 and TRBJ1-6; possible D gene TRBD1, 6 bases. The CDR3 spans 15 residues. Germline V gene sequence: CDR1 SNHLY, CDR2 FYNNEI. The ends were cut back, 6 bases at V and 6 bases at J, with 15 bases in the middle. The CDR3 here is CASSPRGDPNSPLHF. For the CDR3, the DNA is TGTGCCAGCAGCCCCAGGGGAGACCCTAATTCACCCCTCCACTTT.

V usage is TRBV2 and J usage is TRBJ1-2, with TRBD1 matching over 7 bases. Germline trimming cut 4 bases from V and 8 bases from J; bases unmatched to any gene: 4. Germline V gene data show CDR1 as SNHLY and CDR2 as FYNNEI. The CDR3 has 12 residues. CDR3: CASSVGTAGYTF. In nucleotides, the CDR3 is TGTGCCAGCAGTGTAGGGACAGCCGGCTACACCTTC.

The V call is TRBV6-2 or TRBV6-3, the J call TRBJ1-5, with a tentative D call TRBD1 (5 bases). Germline lookup yields CDR1 MNHEY and CDR2 SVGEGT. The CDR3 is 19 residues long. V was clipped by 0 bases and J by 7 bases, with 25 bases between them. Here the CDR3 DNA reads TGTGCCAGCAGTTACTCGAGTGACGCGTGGGGCCAGTCAAGGCAGCCCCAGCATTTT. Translated, it gives CASSYSSDAWGQSRQPQHF.

In its sample, this clone was seen many times. This chain uses TRBV27 with TRBJ1-3, with TRBD1 matching 8 bases. The CDR3 sequence is 13 residues long. The V gene end was trimmed by 2 bases and the J gene end by 8 bases; junction bases not matched to a gene: 2. CDR1 MNHEY and CDR2 SMNVEV come from the germline V gene (reference sequence). The CDR3 nucleotides read TGTGCCAGCAGTTTAAACAGGGGGGACACCATATATTTT. It is translated as CASSLNRGDTIYF.

The rearrangement uses TRBV5-1 and TRBJ1-4; a weak D match, TRBD1 (5 bases). Germline V gene lookup returns CDR1 SGHRS and CDR2 YFSETQ. This CDR3 is built from 16 residues. The V and J ends lost 5 bases and 2 bases respectively, with 16 bases between them. This CDR3 is CASSREGTGTNEKLFF. CDR3 nucleotides: TGCGCCAGCAGTAGGGAGGGGACTGGGACTAATGAAAAACTGTTTTTT.

V is TRBV5-1 and J is TRBJ1-2; a possible D gene is TRBD1 (5 bases). Germline assignment: CDR1 SGHRS and CDR2 YFSETQ. This CDR3 has 14 amino acids. The germline V and J ends were trimmed by 0 bases and 7 bases, with 13 bases remaining between them. The CDR3 DNA reads TGCGCCAGCAGCTTGGGGCAACAGGTTGGTGGCTACACCTTC. Encoded protein: CASSLGQQVGGYTF.

This chain links TRBV7-9 with TRBJ2-3; 10 nucleotides align to TRBD2. Germline V gene data show CDR1 as SEHNR and CDR2 as FQNEAQ (reference sequence). CDR3 length equals 19 residues. Trimming at V came to 1 base and at J to 2 bases, leaving 12 bases not matched to a gene. The CDR3 loop reads CASSLEGAGGPIITDTQYF. In nucleotides, the CDR3 is TGTGCCAGCAGCTTAGAAGGAGCGGGGGGGCCAATAATCACAGATACGCAGTATTTT.

Only a few counts were recorded for this clone. This sequence joins TRBV5-1 and TRBJ1-6, with 9 bases lining up with TRBD1. This CDR3 region has 15 residues. Losses at the gene ends were 0 bases for V and 10 bases for J; bases not matched to a gene: 5. From germline, CDR1 is SGHRS and CDR2 YFSETQ. The CDR3 sequence: CASSLGTGEESPLHF. CDR3 nucleotide sequence: TGCGCCAGCAGCTTGGGGACAGGGGAAGAATCACCCCTCCACTTT.

This clone was seen a few times. The gene calls are TRBV18 and TRBJ2-7, with 8 bases fitting TRBD2. V trimming: 6 bases; J trimming: 2 bases; junction bases outside the gene matches: 3. This CDR3 has 13 residues. From germline, CDR1 is KGHSH and CDR2 LQKENI. DNA of the CDR3: TGTGCCAGCTCTGCGGGGGGTACCTACGAGCAGTACTTC. The encoded protein is CASSAGGTYEQYF.

This clone was seen once. At one boundary the junction diverges from the germline segment, which might be a read error. This chain connects TRBV28 to TRBJ2-5; possible D gene TRBD2, 6 bases. The length of the CDR3 is 11 residues. Looked up from germline, CDR1 is MDHEN and CDR2 is SYDVKM. As DNA, the CDR3 is TGTGCCAGCACCGCGGGACTCTTCTTTCACTTC. This encodes CASTAGLFFHF.

The chain uses TRBV5-5 and TRBJ1-6, with 7 bases lining up with TRBD1. With V trimmed by 4 bases and J by 7 bases, 11 bases remained unmatched. There are 16 residues in the CDR3. Germline V gene data show CDR1 as SGHKS and CDR2 as YYEKEE (reference sequence). Here the CDR3 reads CASSLTPRGENSPLHF. As DNA, the CDR3 is TGTGCCAGCAGCCTGACTCCCAGGGGGGAAAATTCACCCCTCCACTTT.

This clone showed up just once. The J gene is TRBJ2-5, the V gene TRBV12-3 or TRBV12-4; possibly TRBD1 for D (5 bases). This CDR3 has 13 amino acids. Between the trimmed V and J ends, which lost 8 bases and 5 bases, there was a span of 15 bases. CDR3 sequence reads: CASVQQAGETQYF. The CDR3 region has the DNA TGTGCCAGCGTCCAACAGGCTGGGGAGACCCAGTACTTC.

The V and J genes are TRBV12-3 or TRBV12-4 and TRBJ1-4; weak D call: TRBD1 (6 bases). Trimming took off 5 bases at V and 4 bases at J, with 8 bases between the two ends. The CDR3 runs to 13 residues. The CDR3 loop is CASSQGFNEKLFF. The CDR3 bases are TGTGCCAGCAGTCAGGGGTTTAATGAAAAACTGTTTTTT.

This clone was detected only once. The rearrangement links TRBV7-2 to TRBJ1-2; maybe TRBD1 (5 bases). V dropped 4 bases and J dropped 2 bases, with 14 bases sitting between them. Germline values: CDR1 SGHTA, CDR2 FQGNSA. The CDR3 sequence is 15 residues long. CDR3 sequence (DNA): TGTGCCAGCAGCTCCGCAGGGATAAAGAACTATGGCTACACCTTC. Its translation: CASSSAGIKNYGYTF.

The V call is TRBV6-5, the J call TRBJ1-1; 8 bases line up with TRBD1. With 7 bases clipped from V and 3 bases from J, the junction kept 7 bases outside the gene matches. CDR1 MNHEY and CDR2 SVGAGI come from the germline V gene. There are 14 residues in the CDR3. CDR3 residues: CASTSRTGHTEAFF. The CDR3 coding sequence is TGTGCCAGCACTTCAAGGACAGGGCACACTGAAGCTTTCTTT.

V is TRBV5-4 and J is TRBJ2-1; tentative D call: TRBD2 (8 bases). This CDR3 is built from 15 residues. Trimming took off 4 bases at V and 10 bases at J, with 21 bases between the two ends. Germline values: CDR1 SGHNT, CDR2 YYREEE (reference sequence). The CDR3 region is CASSEGTRGGNEQFF. Written as DNA, the CDR3 is TGTGCCAGCAGCGAGGGGACTAGAGGGGGCAACGAGCAGTTCTTC.

V gene TRBV18 combines with J gene TRBJ1-5, with no clear D. Trimming removed 5 bases at V and 0 bases at J, with 8 bases between. The length of the CDR3 is 14 residues. The germline V gene encodes CDR1 KGHSH and CDR2 LQKENI. The CDR3 is CASSNTYSNQPQHF. In nucleotides, the CDR3 is TGTGCCAGCTCAAACACGTATAGCAATCAGCCCCAGCATTTT.

The chain employs TRBV30 and TRBJ2-5, with D possibly TRBD2 on 7 matching bases. V was trimmed by 2 bases and J by 1 base, leaving 11 bases between them. Germline V CDR1 and CDR2: GTSNPN, SVGIG (reference sequence). The CDR3 runs 14 residues. The CDR3 loop is CAWSRGGPQETQYF. DNA for the CDR3: TGTGCCTGGAGTAGGGGGGGCCCCCAAGAGACCCAGTACTTC.

The chain links TRBV6-2 or TRBV6-3 to TRBJ2-1; D possibly corresponds to TRBD2 (5 bases). The CDR3 is 13 amino acids. The germline V and J ends were trimmed by 6 bases and 10 bases, with 16 bases remaining between them. Germline values: CDR1 MNHEY, CDR2 SVGEGT. Here the CDR3 reads CASSLISAREQFF. The CDR3 DNA reads as TGTGCCAGCAGCCTTATTAGCGCTCGAGAGCAGTTCTTC.

This clone was recorded a few times. The chain carries TRBV2 and TRBJ2-7, with D perhaps matching TRBD2 (6 bases). This CDR3 is 15 amino acids long. From germline, CDR1 is SNHLY and CDR2 FYNNEI. V dropped 8 bases and J dropped 4 bases, with 21 bases sitting between them. CDR3 protein: CASGRPLGTRYEQYF. CDR3 nucleotide sequence: TGTGCCAGCGGGCGGCCGCTCGGGACTCGATACGAGCAGTACTTC. Complete variable domain (other parts from reference TRBV2 and TRBJ2-7): EPEVTQTPSHQVTQMGQEVILRCVPISNHLYFYWYRQILGQKVEFLVSFYNNEISEKSEIFDDQFSVERPDGSNFTLKIRSTKLEDSAMYFCASGRPLGTRYEQYFGPGTRLTVT.

In DNA, the CDR3 is TGTGCCAGCAGCAAAGCCTTATACCGGGTCCGCCTCTACGAGCAGTACTTC. Amino acid sequence: CASSKALYRVRLYEQYF. The chain has TRBV21-1 and TRBJ2-7; the listed D gene, TRBD2, was not tested against the DNA. TRBV21-1 is classified as a pseudogene. The length of the CDR3 is 17 residues.